These 28 T cell receptor beta chains were all obtained from the same sample, sequenced in a study of blood T cells in healthy people across ages. A second PCR of 7 to 11 cycles used a sample-barcoded 5' primer and a J-beta primer mix. TCRdb independently ran MiXCR on the 5' RACE reads; one entry per CDR3 protein. This repertoire shows about 1.6 million distinct CDR3 sequences, about 35% found once; its top ten account for about 11%. The sequenced sample consisted of blood. All receptors derive from a woman younger than 45 in good health.

This clonotype showed up just a few times. The chain recombines TRBV20-1 with TRBJ2-5; the D is unclear. CDR3 length: 13 amino acids. The V gene's germline CDR1 is DFQATT and CDR2 SNEGSKA (reference sequence). V was trimmed by 4 bases and J by 5 bases, leaving 14 bases between them. The CDR3 DNA reads as TGCAGTGCTACACCCCACTTTGTGGAGACCCAGTACTTC. Encoded protein: CSATPHFVETQYF.

This clonotype has at least ten counts. The chain recombines TRBV7-9 with TRBJ2-7; D remains unclear. With 3 bases removed from V and 4 bases from J, the gap between germline ends came to 7 bases. The CDR3 is made up of 12 amino acids. CDR1 is SEHNR and CDR2 is FQNEAQ in the germline V gene (reference sequence). In DNA form, the CDR3 reads TGTGCCAGCAGCTTCAATCTGTACGAGCAGTACTTC. Protein product: CASSFNLYEQYF.

The chain links TRBV2 to TRBJ2-7, with D perhaps TRBD2 (5 bases). Trimming cost V 11 bases and J 2 bases, with 13 bases left between them. CDR3 length: 12 amino acids. From germline, CDR1 is SNHLY and CDR2 FYNNEI. In DNA form, the CDR3 reads TGTGCCGGCGGCCTAGCAACCTACGAGCAGTACTTC. Translating it yields CAGGLATYEQYF.

At least ten counts were recorded for this clonotype. The chain carries TRBV7-9 and TRBJ2-1; TRBD2 matches 9 bases. Trimming cost V 6 bases and J 8 bases; bases outside gene matches: 2. CDR3 length: 12 amino acids. Germline-derived CDR1 and CDR2 are SEHNR and FQNEAQ (reference sequence). The CDR3 region has the DNA TGTGCCAGCAGTTCTAGCGGGGATGAGCAGTTCTTC. As protein: CASSSSGDEQFF.

This clonotype was counted a few times. The V and J genes are TRBV5-1 and TRBJ1-2; TRBD1 is a possible D gene (5 bases). The V gene lost 0 bases and the J gene lost 0 bases, with 12 bases spanning the gap. Germline V gene sequence: CDR1 SGHRS, CDR2 YFSETQ. The CDR3 is 16 residues long. Here the CDR3 DNA reads TGCGCCAGCAGCTTGGGACAGCTAACCACTAACTATGGCTACACCTTC. This gives the protein CASSLGQLTTNYGYTF. The variable domain in full, with the rest retrieved from reference TRBV5-1 and TRBJ1-2, is KAGVTQTPRYLIKTRGQQVTLSCSPISGHRSVSWYQQTPGQGLQFLFEYFSETQRNKGNFPGRFSGRQFSNSRSEMNVSTLELGDSALYLCASSLGQLTTNYGYTFGSGTRLTVV.

V is TRBV5-6 and J is TRBJ1-1, with 7 bases lining up with TRBD1. The CDR3 sequence is 18 residues long. Germline trimming cut 1 base from V and 1 base from J; bases unmatched to any gene: 13. Germline CDR1 and CDR2: SGHDT and YYEEEE. As DNA, the CDR3 is TGTGCCAGCAGCTTGTCCCGAAGACAGGGTGGATGGAACACTGAAGCTTTCTTT. It yields the protein CASSLSRRQGGWNTEAFF.

The genes are TRBV5-1 and TRBJ2-7, with 7 bases aligning to TRBD2. The CDR3 is 16 amino acids. Germline trimming cut 1 base from V and 0 bases from J; bases unmatched to any gene: 7. Looked up from germline, CDR1 is SGHRS and CDR2 is YFSETQ. In DNA, the CDR3 is TGCGCCAGCAGCTTGTGGACGGGGGGAGACTCCTACGAGCAGTACTTC. Residues: CASSLWTGGDSYEQYF.

The chain has TRBV4-1 and TRBJ2-3, with 15 bases lining up with TRBD2. This CDR3 contains 17 residues. V trimming: 4 bases; J trimming: 6 bases; junction bases outside the gene matches: 8. In germline, CDR1 is MGHRA, CDR2 YSYEKL. CDR3 residues: CASSPWTSGGARDTQYF. In DNA form, the CDR3 reads TGCGCCAGCAGCCCCTGGACTAGCGGGGGGGCGAGGGATACGCAGTATTTT.

This clonotype was counted ten times or more. V usage is TRBV5-1 and J usage is TRBJ2-3, with 8 bases fitting TRBD1. CDR3 length: 16 amino acids. V shed 4 bases and J 0 bases; nucleotides not matched to a gene: 7. Germline loops: CDR1 SGHRS, CDR2 YFSETQ. This CDR3 reads CASSQRDRPSTDTQYF. The CDR3 DNA reads as TGCGCCAGCAGCCAAAGGGACAGGCCGAGCACAGATACGCAGTATTTT.

This clonotype was seen only a few times. The chain employs TRBV7-6 and TRBJ2-5; possible D gene TRBD2, 6 bases. Germline CDR1 and CDR2: SGHVS and FNYEAQ. The V end was cut by 3 bases, the J end by 7 bases, with 9 bases between. The CDR3 runs to 12 residues. The CDR3 bases are TGTGCCAGCAGCTTCTGGAGGGGGACCCAGTACTTC. It codes for CASSFWRGTQYF.

This clonotype was recorded a few times. The V call is TRBV15, the J call TRBJ1-1; the D is unclear. V gave up 7 bases and J gave up 0 bases, with 15 bases separating them. The CDR3 is 15 amino acids. Germline V gives CDR1 LNHNV, CDR2 YYDKDF (reference sequence). CDR3 nucleotides: TGTGCCACCACGCACGCAGGACCGATGAACACTGAAGCTTTCTTT. Translated, it gives CATTHAGPMNTEAFF.

This clonotype has more than one count but fewer than ten. The genes are TRBV5-6 and TRBJ1-3; D unclear. CDR3 length equals 14 residues. V gave up 4 bases and J gave up 3 bases, with 11 bases separating them. Germline loops: CDR1 SGHDT, CDR2 YYEEEE. The CDR3 region has the DNA TGTGCCAGCAGCGTTGGAAGGGTTGGAAACACCATATATTTT. It is translated as CASSVGRVGNTIYF. Based on the CDR3 plus reference TRBV5-6 and TRBJ1-3, the full variable domain is DAGVTQSPTHLIKTRGQQVTLRCSPKSGHDTVSWYQQALGQGPQFIFQYYEEEERQRGNFPDRFSGHQFPNYSSELNVNALLLGDSALYLCASSVGRVGNTIYFGEGSWLTVV.

This sequence joins TRBV5-1 and TRBJ2-3; D is uncertain. The CDR3 is made up of 19 amino acids. V lost 3 bases and J 0 bases, leaving 23 bases between the germline ends. Germline V gene data show CDR1 as SGHRS and CDR2 as YFSETQ. CDR3 amino acids: CASSWSPAAGRTSTDTQYF. The CDR3 DNA sequence: TGCGCCAGCAGCTGGAGCCCTGCGGCCGGGCGTACTAGCACAGATACGCAGTATTTT. Full variable domain (remainder filled in from reference TRBV5-1 and TRBJ2-3): KAGVTQTPRYLIKTRGQQVTLSCSPISGHRSVSWYQQTPGQGLQFLFEYFSETQRNKGNFPGRFSGRQFSNSRSEMNVSTLELGDSALYLCASSWSPAAGRTSTDTQYFGPGTRLTVL.

This chain joins TRBV3-1 and TRBJ2-7; D unresolved. V gave up 0 bases and J gave up 5 bases, with 11 bases separating them. Germline V CDR1 and CDR2: LGHDT, YNNKEL (reference sequence). This CDR3 contains 14 residues. CDR3 in DNA: TGTGCCAGCAGCCAAGATTGGCTAGGGAACGAGCAGTACTTC. Its protein product is CASSQDWLGNEQYF.

This chain uses TRBV5-1 with TRBJ1-6; D gene ambiguous. This CDR3 contains 16 residues. V lost 1 base, J lost 0 bases, and 8 bases lay in between. CDR1 and CDR2 (germline): SGHRS, YFSETQ. CDR3 bases: TGCGCCAGCAGCTTGAAGGAGAGCTCCTATAATTCACCCCTCCACTTT. It is translated as CASSLKESSYNSPLHF. Filled out from reference TRBV5-1 and TRBJ1-6, the complete variable domain reads KAGVTQTPRYLIKTRGQQVTLSCSPISGHRSVSWYQQTPGQGLQFLFEYFSETQRNKGNFPGRFSGRQFSNSRSEMNVSTLELGDSALYLCASSLKESSYNSPLHFGNGTRLTVT.

This clonotype was counted only a few times. Given a much more abundant clone one base away, this may be a read error. CDR3 nucleotide sequence: TGCAGTGCTAGAGATGGGGCAGGGACCCAAGAGACCCAGTACTTC. It yields the protein CSARDGAGTQETQYF. The V and J genes are TRBV20-1 and TRBJ2-5, with D perhaps given as TRBD1 or TRBD2 (5 bases each). V gave up 0 bases and J gave up 1 base, with 12 bases separating them. This CDR3 has 15 amino acids. Germline CDR1 is DFQATT and CDR2 is SNEGSKA (reference sequence).

The chain uses TRBV5-1 and TRBJ2-3; 9 nucleotides agree with TRBD2. CDR1 and CDR2 from the germline V gene are SGHRS and YFSETQ. The CDR3 loop spans 17 amino acids. V lost 2 bases and J lost 0; bases outside the gene matches: 7. This CDR3 reads CASSFQLAGASTDTQYF. CDR3 nucleotide sequence: TGCGCCAGCAGCTTCCAGTTAGCGGGGGCAAGCACAGATACGCAGTATTTT. Full variable domain (missing parts from reference TRBV5-1 and TRBJ2-3): KAGVTQTPRYLIKTRGQQVTLSCSPISGHRSVSWYQQTPGQGLQFLFEYFSETQRNKGNFPGRFSGRQFSNSRSEMNVSTLELGDSALYLCASSFQLAGASTDTQYFGPGTRLTVL.

This clonotype was counted many times. The CDR3, as DNA: TGTGCCACCAGCAGAGATGAGTCGAACTGGGCGGGCTACACCTTC. Its translation: CATSRDESNWAGYTF. V usage is TRBV15 and J usage is TRBJ1-2; D unresolved. The CDR3 is 15 amino acids. The V end was cut by 0 bases, the J end by 8 bases, with 16 bases between. CDR1 LNHNV and CDR2 YYDKDF come from the germline V gene (reference sequence).

A remark on this clonotype: A much larger clone differs from this one at a single base, so this may be a read error. The V call is TRBV7-9, the J call TRBJ2-1, with D possibly being TRBD1 (5 bases). The CDR3 loop spans 15 amino acids. The V gene's germline CDR1 is SEHNR and CDR2 FQNEAQ (reference sequence). CDR3 DNA sequence: TGTACCAGCAGCTTAGAAGGGGTCTCCTACAATGAGCAGTTCTTC. This translates into CTSSLEGVSYNEQFF.

In this sample, this clonotype turned up a few times. CDR3 nucleotides: TGTGCCAGCAGAGCGGGCGCGGGCGAGCAGTACTTC. It yields the protein CASRAGAGEQYF. The chain uses TRBV6-2 or TRBV6-3 and TRBJ2-7; D possibly corresponds to TRBD2 (6 bases). The V gene lost 6 bases and the J gene lost 6 bases, with 12 bases spanning the gap. Germline V CDR1 and CDR2: MNHEY, SVGEGT. This CDR3 comprises 12 residues.

The genes are TRBV20-1 and TRBJ2-5; 14 bases fit TRBD2. The CDR3 consists of 14 residues. CDR1 and CDR2 (germline): DFQATT, SNEGSKA (reference sequence). The junction had 1 base not matched to a gene; V was cut back by 3 bases and J by 4 bases. This CDR3 is CSARGLAGAETQYF. The CDR3 DNA reads TGCAGTGCTAGGGGACTAGCGGGAGCAGAGACCCAGTACTTC.

V gene TRBV7-9 combines with J gene TRBJ2-2; perhaps TRBD2 as D (6 bases). Germline CDR1 and CDR2: SEHNR and FQNEAQ (reference sequence). V lost 5 bases and J 4 bases, leaving 11 bases between the germline ends. This CDR3 has 14 amino acids. The CDR3 spells CASSTGLPTGELFF. The CDR3 coding sequence is TGTGCCAGCAGCACGGGACTCCCCACCGGGGAGCTGTTTTTT.

This clonotype was observed a few times. The chain carries TRBV3-1 and TRBJ2-3; D remains unclear. The germline gives CDR1 LGHDT, CDR2 YNNKEL (reference sequence). The V and J ends lost 2 bases and 4 bases respectively, with 19 bases between them. The CDR3 covers 17 residues. In nucleotides, the CDR3 is TGTGCCAGCAGCCAATACCCACAAGCGATTAGGTCAGATACGCAGTATTTT. Translation gives CASSQYPQAIRSDTQYF.

The chain carries TRBV15 and TRBJ2-3; 8 bases agree with TRBD2. The CDR3 contains 17 residues. Germline V lookup: CDR1 LNHNV, CDR2 YYDKDF (reference sequence). Trimming removed 1 base from V and 5 bases from J; junction bases left unmatched: 11. CDR3 DNA sequence: TGTGCCACCAGCAGAGGTGACGGGAGGGCCTTTAAAGATACGCAGTATTTT. It encodes CATSRGDGRAFKDTQYF.

As for this clonotype: Being one base from a much bigger clone, this may be a read error. The chain links TRBV10-3 to TRBJ2-5; D is undetermined. The last part of the DNA fits TRBJ2-7 better; the J call may be wrong. CDR3 length: 14 residues. Per the germline V gene, CDR1 is ENHRY and CDR2 is SYGVKD. The CDR3 protein is CAISESNRIHEQYF. The CDR3 coding sequence is TGTGCCATCAGTGAGTCGAATAGGATCCACGAGCAGTACTTC.

V gene TRBV20-1 combines with J gene TRBJ2-4; D is undetermined. V gave up 0 bases and J gave up 0 bases, with 21 bases separating them. Germline assignment: CDR1 DFQATT and CDR2 SNEGSKA (reference sequence). The CDR3 length is 19 residues. CDR3 sequence reads: CSARDGPRFGPLAKNIQYF. In DNA, the CDR3 is TGCAGTGCTAGAGATGGGCCACGCTTCGGTCCACTAGCCAAAAACATTCAGTACTTC.

In the case of this clonotype: A read error is likely, as this CDR3 ends without the conserved phenylalanine or tryptophan. The V call is TRBV3-1, the J call TRBJ2-5; D gene uncertain. The V gene's germline CDR1 is LGHDT and CDR2 YNNKEL (reference sequence). The CDR3 spans 12 residues. Between the trimmed V and J ends, which lost 5 bases and 0 bases, there was a span of 4 bases. The CDR3 here is CASSEYQETQYS. The CDR3 coding sequence is TGTGCCAGCAGCGAGTACCAAGAGACCCAGTACTCC.

This clonotype has just a few counts. The chain links TRBV3-1 to TRBJ2-7; possible D gene TRBD2, 5 bases. Germline CDR1 LGHDT, CDR2 YNNKEL (reference sequence). This CDR3 spans 16 amino acids. Deletions cut 3 bases from V and 2 bases from J, with 17 bases between. The chain's CDR3 is CASSQELEVFPYEQYF. DNA for the CDR3: TGTGCCAGCAGCCAGGAACTAGAGGTATTCCCCTACGAGCAGTACTTC.